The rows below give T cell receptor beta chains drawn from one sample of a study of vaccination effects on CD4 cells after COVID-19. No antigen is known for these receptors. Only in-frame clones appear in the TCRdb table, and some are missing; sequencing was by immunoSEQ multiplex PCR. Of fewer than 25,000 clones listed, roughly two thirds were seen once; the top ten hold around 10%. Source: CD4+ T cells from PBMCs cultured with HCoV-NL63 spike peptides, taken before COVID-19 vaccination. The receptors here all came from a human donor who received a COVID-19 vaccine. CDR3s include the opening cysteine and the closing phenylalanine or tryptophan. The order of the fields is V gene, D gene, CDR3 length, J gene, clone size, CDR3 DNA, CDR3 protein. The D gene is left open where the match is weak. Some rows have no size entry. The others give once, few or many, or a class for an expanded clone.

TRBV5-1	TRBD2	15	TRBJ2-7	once	TGCGCCAGCGCAGAGACCGGGACTAAGATCTACGAGCAGTACTTC	CASAETGTKIYEQYF
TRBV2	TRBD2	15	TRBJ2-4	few	TGTGCCAGCAGTCCCGGGACTCCGGGGGGAAACATTCAGTACTTC	CASSPGTPGGNIQYF
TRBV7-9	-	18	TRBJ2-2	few	TGTGCCAGCAGCTTAGTTCAGCCTAGGAAGTCGTTGACCGGGGAGCTGTTTTTT	CASSLVQPRKSLTGELFF
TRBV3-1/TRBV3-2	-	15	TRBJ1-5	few	TGTGCCAGCAGCCAAGCCGGACGGAGCAATCAGCCCCAGCATTTT	CASSQAGRSNQPQHF
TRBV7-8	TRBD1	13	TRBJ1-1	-	TGTGCCAGCAGCGTCTACAGGGGGACTGAAGCTTTCTTT	CASSVYRGTEAFF
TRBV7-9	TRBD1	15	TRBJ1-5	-	TGTGCCAGCAGCCTATCCGGGACAGGGAATCAGCCCCAGCATTTT	CASSLSGTGNQPQHF
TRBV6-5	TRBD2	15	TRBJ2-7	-	TGTGCCAGCAGTTACATACGCGGGGGTTCCTACGAGCAGTACTTC	CASSYIRGGSYEQYF
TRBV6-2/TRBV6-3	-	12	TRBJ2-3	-	TGTGCCAGCAGTACTCTCACAGATACGCAGTATTTT	CASSTLTDTQYF
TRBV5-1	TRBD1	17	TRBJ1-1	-	TGCGCCAGCAGCTTGGGCTTCGGACAGGGAGGAGACACTGAAGCTTTCTTT	CASSLGFGQGGDTEAFF
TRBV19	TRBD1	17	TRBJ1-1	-	TGTGCCAGTAGTTTCTCCGGGACAGGGGGCGCGAGTATTCAAGCTTTCTTT	CASSFSGTGGASIQAFF
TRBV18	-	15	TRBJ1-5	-	TGTGCCAGCTCACCAACTGGGCAATGGAATCAGCCCCAGCATTTT	CASSPTGQWNQPQHF
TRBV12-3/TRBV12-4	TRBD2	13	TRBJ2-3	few	TGTGCCACCCGCCAGCGGGAGGAAGGTACGCAGTATTTT	CATRQREEGTQYF